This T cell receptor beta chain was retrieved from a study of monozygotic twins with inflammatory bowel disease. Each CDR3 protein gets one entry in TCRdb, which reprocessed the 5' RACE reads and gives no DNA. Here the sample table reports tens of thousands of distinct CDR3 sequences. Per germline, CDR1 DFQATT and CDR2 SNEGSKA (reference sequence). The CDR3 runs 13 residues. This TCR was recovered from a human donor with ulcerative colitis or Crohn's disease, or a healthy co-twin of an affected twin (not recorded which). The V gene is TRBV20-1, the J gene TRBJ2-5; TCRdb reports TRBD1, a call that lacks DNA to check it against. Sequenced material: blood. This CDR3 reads CSADPGPQETQYF.